These 30 T cell receptor beta chains were sequenced from one sample in a study of PD-1 blockade in classical Hodgkin lymphoma. The time point denotes: cycle 4 day 1 (C4D1), after 6 weeks of nivolumab. Exposure to brentuximab vedotin varied, and each patient had relapsed following autologous stem cell transplantation. Magnetic negative selection of thawed PBMCs yielded the CD8+ T cells. The repertoire was sequenced with immunoSEQ multiplex PCR; TCRdb's copy has only in-frame clones and lacks some. This sample has over 2,500 clones; approximately 80% occur once, and the top ten carry about 30%. The sequenced sample was CD8+ T cells from blood, obtained before the fourth cycle of nivolumab. Receptors originate from a human donor with classical Hodgkin lymphoma.

The chain uses TRBV13 and TRBJ2-1, with a weak D call TRBD2 (7 bases). The CDR3 totals 14 residues. Trimming cost V 5 bases and J 10 bases, with 18 bases left between them. Germline CDR1 and CDR2: PRHDT and FYEKMQ (reference sequence). The CDR3 region is CASSPHRGAVEQFF. DNA of the CDR3: TGTGCCAGCAGCCCCCATCGGGGGGCCGTGGAGCAGTTCTTC. The complete variable domain, with remaining parts taken from reference TRBV13 and TRBJ2-1, reads AAGVIQSPRHLIKEKRETATLKCYPIPRHDTVYWYQQGPGQDPQFLISFYEKMQSDKGSIPDRFSAQQFSDYHSELNMSSLELGDSALYFCASSPHRGAVEQFFGPGTRLTVL.

As regards this clone: The same CDR3 arises from other DNA sequences in this sample as well. The rearrangement uses TRBV27 and TRBJ2-2; D gene unclear. The CDR3 runs to 16 residues. V lost 3 bases and J 0 bases, leaving 11 bases between the germline ends. Germline-derived CDR1 and CDR2 are MNHEY and SMNVEV (reference sequence). This CDR3 reads CASSLVGFANTGELFF. DNA for the CDR3: TGTGCCAGCAGTTTGGTAGGGTTCGCGAACACCGGGGAGCTGTTTTTT.

This chain connects TRBV6-6 to TRBJ2-3; D uncertain. CDR1 and CDR2 from the germline V gene are MNHNY and SVGAGI (reference sequence). Deletions cut 2 bases from V and 1 base from J, with 7 bases between. The CDR3 runs to 14 residues. The DNA of the CDR3 is TGTGCCAGCAGTTACGGTCGGGGCACAGATACGCAGTATTTT. It translates to CASSYGRGTDTQYF.

V and J are TRBV10-3 and TRBJ1-1, with a tentative D call TRBD1 (6 bases). CDR3 length: 15 amino acids. CDR1 and CDR2 from the germline V gene are ENHRY and SYGVKD. Trimming took off 3 bases at V and 1 base at J, with 12 bases between the two ends. The CDR3 coding sequence is TGTGCCATCAGTGACTCGGACAGCGAGAACACTGAAGCTTTCTTT. Protein: CAISDSDSENTEAFF.

The V gene is TRBV4-2, the J gene TRBJ2-1; TRBD1 matches at 8 bases. V gave up 7 bases and J gave up 3 bases; unmatched junction bases: 20. This CDR3 has 19 amino acids. In germline, CDR1 is LGHNA, CDR2 YNFKEQ. Here the CDR3 DNA reads TGTGCCAGCACCCTGGGTTGGACAGGGTTAGGCTTTGGCTACAATGAGCAGTTCTTC. Translation: CASTLGWTGLGFGYNEQFF.

The chain is built from TRBV7-9 and TRBJ2-7; 9 bases fit TRBD1. V dropped 0 bases and J dropped 3; count of bases not matched to a gene: 9. The CDR3 contains 17 residues. The germline CDR1 and CDR2 sequences are SEHNR and FQNEAQ (reference sequence). The CDR3 DNA reads TGTGCCAGCAGCTTAGCCGGGACAGGGAATTGGTACTACGAGCAGTACTTC. This translates into CASSLAGTGNWYYEQYF.

This clone was picked up one time. This chain connects TRBV7-2 to TRBJ2-7, with 8 bases that match TRBD1. J was trimmed by 4 bases and V by 3 bases; bases with no gene match: 8. Germline-derived CDR1 and CDR2 are SGHTA and FQGNSA. The CDR3 is 15 residues long. The CDR3 sequence: CASSFPTGAGYEQYF. The CDR3 DNA follows: TGTGCCAGCAGCTTCCCGACAGGGGCGGGGTACGAGCAGTACTTC.

This clone is judged large. This sequence joins TRBV5-1 and TRBJ1-2; TRBD1 matches 7 bases. V lost 0 bases to trimming and J lost 10 bases; unmatched junction nucleotides: 6. The CDR3 totals 13 residues. Germline V CDR1 and CDR2: SGHRS, YFSETQ. In nucleotides, the CDR3 is TGCGCCAGCAGCTTGGGACAGGGTATCGTCTACACCTTC. Translated: CASSLGQGIVYTF.

The chain combines TRBV6-5 with TRBJ1-2; D is uncertain. Per the germline V gene, CDR1 is MNHEY and CDR2 is SVGAGI. V was shortened by 6 bases and J by 4 bases, with 12 bases between the two germline ends. This CDR3 contains 13 residues. The CDR3 DNA reads as TGTGCCAGCAGGGCCAGAGAAGCCTATGGCTACACCTTC. Translated, it gives CASRAREAYGYTF.

The V call is TRBV4-3, the J call TRBJ2-1, with 7 bases identical to TRBD2. CDR3 length equals 19 residues. Germline-derived CDR1 and CDR2 are LGHNA and YSLEER. V was pared by 2 bases and J by 5 bases, with 18 bases of the junction left unmatched. CDR3 nucleotide sequence: TGCGCCAGCAGCCAACGTAGGCTAGCGGAGCTATCATGGCACAATGAGCAGTTCTTC. Protein: CASSQRRLAELSWHNEQFF.

The rearrangement uses TRBV4-2 and TRBJ1-4, with unresolved D. CDR3 size: 14 residues. V shed 1 base and J shed 3 bases, with 6 bases lying between them. Germline V CDR1 and CDR2: LGHNA, YNFKEQ. This chain's CDR3 is CASSQGFSNEKLFF. The CDR3 DNA is TGTGCCAGCAGCCAAGGCTTCTCTAATGAAAAACTGTTTTTT.

This chain links TRBV9 with TRBJ2-5, with D possibly being TRBD1 (7 bases). V gave up 3 bases and J gave up 2 bases, with 17 bases separating them. This CDR3 is 16 amino acids long. The germline V gene encodes CDR1 SGDLS and CDR2 YYNGEE. The CDR3 region has the DNA TGTGCCAGCAGCGGCGAGGGGGCGGGGCTGCAAGAGACCCAGTACTTC. Its protein product is CASSGEGAGLQETQYF.

By share of the sample, this clone is hyperexpanded. This chain connects TRBV7-6 to TRBJ2-7; perhaps TRBD2 as D (6 bases). Germline V lookup: CDR1 SGHVS, CDR2 FNYEAQ. Trimming shortened V by 1 base and J by 3 bases, and 10 bases separated the two germline ends. The CDR3 is 14 amino acids. The CDR3 loop reads CASSLEPGDYEQYF. Here the CDR3 DNA reads TGTGCCAGCAGCTTAGAGCCGGGGGACTACGAGCAGTACTTC.

The chain couples TRBV6-6 to TRBJ2-5, with a tentative D call TRBD2 (5 bases). With 2 bases removed from V and 2 bases from J, the gap between germline ends came to 12 bases. The CDR3 covers 15 residues. Germline V gene sequence: CDR1 MNHNY, CDR2 SVGAGI (reference sequence). The CDR3 DNA follows: TGTGCCAGCAGTTACGGTTCGCGACTACAAGAGACCCAGTACTTC. Protein sequence: CASSYGSRLQETQYF.

The chain carries TRBV21-1 and TRBJ1-5; the table gives TRBD1 as D, unverified against the DNA. TRBV21-1 is a listed pseudogene. CDR3 length: 13 amino acids. The CDR3 DNA is TGTGCCAGCACTACAGGGGTCCTCGGGCCCCAGCATTTT. Translated, it gives CASTTGVLGPQHF.

V usage is TRBV4-3 and J usage is TRBJ2-5; 8 bases are shared with TRBD2. Germline values: CDR1 LGHNA, CDR2 YSLEER. The CDR3 extends over 15 amino acids. The V gene end was trimmed by 1 base and the J gene end by 1 base; junction bases not matched to a gene: 2. The CDR3 loop is CASSQGGGLQETQYF. Here the CDR3 DNA reads TGCGCCAGCAGCCAAGGCGGGGGGCTCCAAGAGACCCAGTACTTC.

CDR3 in amino acids: CASSVGQSEAFF. The CDR3 nucleotides read TGTGCCAGCAGCGTAGGACAGTCTGAAGCTTTCTTT. The V call is TRBV9, the J call TRBJ1-1, with a tentative D call TRBD1 (5 bases). Trimming stripped 0 bases from V and 6 bases from J, with 6 bases between. Germline loops: CDR1 SGDLS, CDR2 YYNGEE. The CDR3 sequence is 12 residues long.

This clone was seen a handful of times. The chain employs TRBV29-1 and TRBJ1-1; the D gene is possibly TRBD1 (5 bases). Germline V lookup: CDR1 SQVTM, CDR2 ANQGSEA. The CDR3 contains 11 residues. Trimming shortened V by 7 bases and J by 1 base, and 7 bases separated the two germline ends. CDR3 sequence: CSADKNTEAFF. The CDR3, as DNA: TGCAGCGCGGACAAGAACACTGAAGCTTTCTTT.

The chain is built from TRBV9 and TRBJ2-6; D not resolved. Trimming stripped 4 bases from V and 8 bases from J, with 4 bases between. Germline CDR1 is SGDLS and CDR2 is YYNGEE. The CDR3 runs 11 residues. The CDR3 loop is CASSHPNVLTF. CDR3 DNA: TGTGCCAGCAGCCATCCCAACGTCCTGACTTTC.

The V call is TRBV18, the J call TRBJ1-1, with D hard to call. V was cut by 2 bases and J by 7 bases, with 5 bases left in between. Germline CDR1 KGHSH, CDR2 LQKENI. The CDR3 consists of 11 residues. The CDR3: CASSPGVEAFF. The CDR3 nucleotides read TGTGCCAGCTCACCAGGGGTTGAAGCTTTCTTT.

The V call is TRBV27, the J call TRBJ2-7; D gene uncertain. CDR1 is MNHEY, CDR2 SMNVEV, per germline (reference sequence). The CDR3 consists of 13 residues. The V and J ends lost 4 bases and 0 bases respectively, with 7 bases between them. The CDR3 DNA follows: TGTGCCAGCAGTTGGGGTATCTCCTACGAGCAGTACTTC. Its translation is CASSWGISYEQYF.

DNA for the CDR3: TGTGCCAGTAGTATATCGGCAGGGGGCTCCTACAATGAGCAGTTCTTC. It yields the protein CASSISAGGSYNEQFF. This chain joins TRBV19 and TRBJ2-1; 7 bases agree with TRBD1. Germline CDR1 reads LNHDA; CDR2 reads SQIVND (reference sequence). The CDR3 is made up of 16 amino acids. Losses at the gene ends were 2 bases for V and 0 bases for J; bases not matched to a gene: 4.

This sequence joins TRBV2 and TRBJ1-3, with a tentative D call TRBD1 (6 bases). V was shortened by 7 bases and J by 0 bases, with 13 bases between the two germline ends. The germline CDR1 and CDR2 sequences are SNHLY and FYNNEI. There are 15 residues in the CDR3. The CDR3: CASKIDRSSGNTIYF. CDR3 nucleotide sequence: TGTGCCAGCAAAATTGACAGGAGCTCTGGAAACACCATATATTTT.

This clone was counted a single time. J is TRBJ2-7 and V is TRBV5-4, with 8 bases fitting TRBD1. The V gene's germline CDR1 is SGHNT and CDR2 YYREEE (reference sequence). V dropped 3 bases and J dropped 4; count of bases not matched to a gene: 6. This CDR3 spans 14 amino acids. The CDR3 DNA sequence: TGTGCCAGCAGCTCATCCGGGACAGGTTACGAGCAGTACTTC. Translation gives CASSSSGTGYEQYF. Looking up the rest from reference TRBV5-4 and TRBJ2-7 gives the full variable domain: ETGVTQSPTHLIKTRGQQVTLRCSSQSGHNTVSWYQQALGQGPQFIFQYYREEENGRGNFPPRFSGLQFPNYSSELNVNALELDDSALYLCASSSSGTGYEQYFGPGTRLTVT.

DNA of the CDR3: TGTGCCAGCAGTACACTCAGGGGGTTCCACGAGCAGTACTTC. It is translated as CASSTLRGFHEQYF. The rearrangement links TRBV6-5 to TRBJ2-7; 7 nucleotides line up with TRBD1. Germline V gives CDR1 MNHEY, CDR2 SVGAGI. This CDR3 is 14 amino acids long. The J segment lost 5 bases and the V segment lost 5 bases, leaving 9 bases of the junction unmatched.

The sample holds a few counts of this clone. V and J are TRBV25-1 and TRBJ2-1; perhaps TRBD1 as D (6 bases). CDR3 size: 13 residues. Germline values: CDR1 MGHDK, CDR2 SYGVNS. With 2 bases removed from V and 9 bases from J, the gap between germline ends came to 11 bases. CDR3 DNA sequence: TGTGCCAGCAGTGAAACAGGGTTGGCTGAGCAGTTCTTC. Its translation is CASSETGLAEQFF.

This clone was seen a single time. CDR3 region: CASSYAGNYEQYF. CDR3 sequence (DNA): TGTGCCAGTAGTTATGCGGGAAACTACGAGCAGTACTTC. The chain uses TRBV19 and TRBJ2-7; possible D gene TRBD2, 6 bases. Trimming pared 5 bases from V and 3 bases from J, leaving 11 bases between. The CDR3 is 13 amino acids. Germline assignment: CDR1 LNHDA and CDR2 SQIVND (reference sequence).

This chain joins TRBV9 and TRBJ2-5; D is possibly TRBD2 (7 bases). The CDR3 is made up of 16 amino acids. The germline V gene has CDR1 SGDLS and CDR2 YYNGEE. V lost 0 bases, J lost 1 base, and 13 bases lay in between. DNA of the CDR3: TGTGCCAGCAGCGTAGCTGGGGGGGGGCTCCAAGAGACCCAGTACTTC. The encoded protein is CASSVAGGGLQETQYF.

J is TRBJ2-7 and V is TRBV27, with TRBD2 identical over 7 bases. The CDR3 consists of 15 residues. Germline V lookup: CDR1 MNHEY, CDR2 SMNVEV (reference sequence). With V trimmed by 5 bases and J by 3 bases, 10 bases remained unmatched. CDR3: CASSPRRGGSYEQYF. The DNA for the CDR3 is TGTGCCAGCAGTCCCCGTAGGGGCGGGAGCTACGAGCAGTACTTC.

CDR3 DNA: TGTGCCAGCAGCCAAGGGCTAGCAGAAACCTACAATGAGCAGTTCTTC. This sequence encodes CASSQGLAETYNEQFF. The rearrangement joins TRBV14 to TRBJ2-1; a possible D gene is TRBD2 (5 bases). V was cut by 1 base and J by 2 bases, with 12 bases left in between. The CDR3 totals 16 residues. The germline CDR1 and CDR2 sequences are SGHDN and FVKESK.